The present TCR beta chain was sequenced within a study of blood T cells in healthy people across ages. Sample-barcoded 5' priming and a J-beta primer mix drove a second PCR of roughly 7 to 11 cycles. TCRdb passed the 5' RACE reads through MiXCR, listing each CDR3 protein once. The sample carries 750,000 to 950,000 distinct CDR3 sequences, 25% to 35% recorded once. Study-wide results and limits: A roughly linear age-dependent decrease characterized TCR beta diversity per million T cells.

CDR3 size: 14 residues. Germline loops: CDR1 MNHEY, CDR2 SVGAGI. V was shortened by 4 bases and J by 3 bases, with 12 bases between the two germline ends. A note on this clonotype: Its antigen is unknown.

PBMCs numbering at least 6 million were isolated per sample. Separately, the same data were catalogued under a study of T cells of mothers and their children. That work contributes: A slight, non-significant increase in overlap was found for related mother-child pairs relative to unrelated pairs.

This TCR derives from a middle-aged woman in good health. The sequenced material came from blood. The genes are TRBV6-5 and TRBJ1-1; D might be TRBD1 (6 bases). The CDR3 sequence: CASSSQGLYTEAFF. The CDR3 DNA follows: TGTGCCAGCAGTTCACAGGGTTTGTACACTGAAGCTTTCTTT.